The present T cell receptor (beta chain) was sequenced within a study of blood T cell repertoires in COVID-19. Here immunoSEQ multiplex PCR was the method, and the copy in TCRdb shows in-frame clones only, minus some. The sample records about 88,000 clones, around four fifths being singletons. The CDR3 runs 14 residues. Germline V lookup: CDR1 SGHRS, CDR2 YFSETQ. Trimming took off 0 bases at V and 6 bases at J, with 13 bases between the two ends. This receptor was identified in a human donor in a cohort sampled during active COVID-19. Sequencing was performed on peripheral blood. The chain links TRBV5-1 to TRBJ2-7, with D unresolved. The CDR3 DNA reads TGCGCCAGCAGCTTGGCGCCGTCTTCGGGCGAGCAGTACTTC. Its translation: CASSLAPSSGEQYF.